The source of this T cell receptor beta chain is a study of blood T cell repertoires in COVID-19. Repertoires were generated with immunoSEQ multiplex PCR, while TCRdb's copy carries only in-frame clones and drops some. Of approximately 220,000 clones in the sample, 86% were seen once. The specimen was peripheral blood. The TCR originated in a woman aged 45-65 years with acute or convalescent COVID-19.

The CDR3 DNA sequence: TGTGCCAGCTCACCCCCGACTAGCGGGAGGGCCGCGGACGAGCAGTACTTC. Translation gives CASSPPTSGRAADEQYF. The chain combines TRBV18 with TRBJ2-7; 14 bases line up with TRBD2. The CDR3 is made up of 17 amino acids. Germline CDR1 and CDR2: KGHSH and LQKENI. V was clipped by 3 bases and J by 5 bases; unmatched bases: 9.